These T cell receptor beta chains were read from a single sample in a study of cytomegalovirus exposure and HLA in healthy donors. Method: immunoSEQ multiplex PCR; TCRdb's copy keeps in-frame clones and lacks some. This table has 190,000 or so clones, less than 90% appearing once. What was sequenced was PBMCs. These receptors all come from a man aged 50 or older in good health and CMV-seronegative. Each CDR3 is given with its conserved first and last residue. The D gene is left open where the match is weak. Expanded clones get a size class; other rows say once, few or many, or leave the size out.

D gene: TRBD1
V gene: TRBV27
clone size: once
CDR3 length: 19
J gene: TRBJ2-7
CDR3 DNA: TGTGCCAGCAGTTCCAGGGACAGGACAGGGCCGAACCCTTCCTACGAGCAGTACTTC
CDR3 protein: CASSSRDRTGPNPSYEQYF

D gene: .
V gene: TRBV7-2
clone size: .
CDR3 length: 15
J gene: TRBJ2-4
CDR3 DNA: TGTGCCAGCAGCCTCAGGCCGCTAGCCAAAAACATTCAGTACTTC
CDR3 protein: CASSLRPLAKNIQYF

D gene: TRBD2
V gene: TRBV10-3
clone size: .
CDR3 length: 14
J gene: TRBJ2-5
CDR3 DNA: TGTGCCATCAGTGAACCGGGAGGCAAAGAGACCCAGTACTTC
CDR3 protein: CAISEPGGKETQYF

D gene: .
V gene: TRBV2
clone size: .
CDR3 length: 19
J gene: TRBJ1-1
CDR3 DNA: TGTGCCAGCAGTGAAGGATCACCACGGGGGGGACGAGGAAGCACTGAAGCTTTCTTT
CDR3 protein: CASSEGSPRGGRGSTEAFF

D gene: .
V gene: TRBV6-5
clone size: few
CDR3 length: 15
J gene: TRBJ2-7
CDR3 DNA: TGTGCCAGCAGTCGGACAGGACTATACTCCTACGAGCAGTACTTC
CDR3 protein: CASSRTGLYSYEQYF

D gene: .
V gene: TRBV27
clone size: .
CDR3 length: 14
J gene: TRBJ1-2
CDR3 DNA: TGTGCCAGCAGTTTTCGCAGGGGAGCGAACGGCTACACCTTC
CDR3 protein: CASSFRRGANGYTF

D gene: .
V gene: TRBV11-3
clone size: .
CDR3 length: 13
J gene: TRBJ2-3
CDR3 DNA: TGTGCCAGCAGCCGCGGCATGGGTGATACGCAGTATTTT
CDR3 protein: CASSRGMGDTQYF

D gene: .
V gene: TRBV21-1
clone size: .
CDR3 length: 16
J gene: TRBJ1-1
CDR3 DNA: TGTGCCAGCAGCAAAGGAGTCGACAGCCCCCCATCTGAAGCTTTCTTT
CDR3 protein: CASSKGVDSPPSEAFF

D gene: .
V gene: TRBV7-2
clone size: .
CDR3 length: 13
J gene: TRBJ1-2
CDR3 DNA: TGTGCCAGCAGCTTTGCGGGGAGCTATGGCTACACCTTC
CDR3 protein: CASSFAGSYGYTF

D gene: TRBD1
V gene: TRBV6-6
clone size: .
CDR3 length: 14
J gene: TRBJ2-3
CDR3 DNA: TGTGCCAGCAGCCTACAGGGGCTCGCAGATACGCAGTATTTT
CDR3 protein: CASSLQGLADTQYF

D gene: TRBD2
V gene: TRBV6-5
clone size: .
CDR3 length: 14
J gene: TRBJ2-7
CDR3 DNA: TGTGCCAGCACCGTGCGGGGGAGCTCCTACGAGCAGTACTTC
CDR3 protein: CASTVRGSSYEQYF

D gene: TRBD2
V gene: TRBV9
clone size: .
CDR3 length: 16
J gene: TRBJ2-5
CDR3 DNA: TGTGCCAGCAGCGTGGAGAGGACTAGCGGGAGAGAGACCCAGTACTTC
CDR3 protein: CASSVERTSGRETQYF

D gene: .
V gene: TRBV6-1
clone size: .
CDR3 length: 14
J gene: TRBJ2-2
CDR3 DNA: TGTGCCAGCAGTGAACGGCAGAGCACCGGGGAACTGTTTTTT
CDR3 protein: CASSERQSTGELFF

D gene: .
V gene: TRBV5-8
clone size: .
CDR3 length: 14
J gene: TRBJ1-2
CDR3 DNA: TGTGCCAGCACCACAATAAACAGGGTTGTTGGCTACACCTTC
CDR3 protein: CASTTINRVVGYTF

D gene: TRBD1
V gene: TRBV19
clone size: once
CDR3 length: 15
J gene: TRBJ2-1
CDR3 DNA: TGTGCCAGTAGTAAGGGACAGGGGAAGATCAATGAGCAGTTCTTC
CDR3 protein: CASSKGQGKINEQFF

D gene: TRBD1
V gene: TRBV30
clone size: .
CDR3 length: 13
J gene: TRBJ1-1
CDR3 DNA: TGTGCCTGGATTAGGACAGGGAACACTGAAGCTTTCTTT
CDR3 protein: CAWIRTGNTEAFF

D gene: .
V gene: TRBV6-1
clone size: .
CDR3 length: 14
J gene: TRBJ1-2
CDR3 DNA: TGTGCCAGCGAAAAAGACTCCCGGGATCTAGGCTACACCTTC
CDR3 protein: CASEKDSRDLGYTF

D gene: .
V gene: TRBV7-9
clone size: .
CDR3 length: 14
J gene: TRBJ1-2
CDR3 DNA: TGTGCCAGCAGCTTAGAACGGCGGGGCGTAGGCTACACCTTC
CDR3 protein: CASSLERRGVGYTF

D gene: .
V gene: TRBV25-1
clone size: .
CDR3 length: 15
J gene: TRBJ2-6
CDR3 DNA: TGTGCCAGCAGTGGACAGAACTCTGGGGCCAACGTCCTGACTTTC
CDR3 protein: CASSGQNSGANVLTF

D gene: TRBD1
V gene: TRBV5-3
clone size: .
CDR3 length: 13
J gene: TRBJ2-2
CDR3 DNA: TGTGCCAGACTACAGGGGGCAGGGGGGGAGCTGTTTTTT
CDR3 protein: CARLQGAGGELFF

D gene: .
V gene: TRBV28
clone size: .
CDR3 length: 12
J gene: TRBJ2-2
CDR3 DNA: TGCGTCGTGGGAAGGGGTACCGGGGAGCTGTTTTTT
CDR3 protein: CVVGRGTGELFF

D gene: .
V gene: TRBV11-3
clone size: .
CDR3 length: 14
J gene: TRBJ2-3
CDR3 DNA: TGTGCCAGCAGCTTAGCCCGGAGCACAGATACGCAGTATTTT
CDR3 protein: CASSLARSTDTQYF

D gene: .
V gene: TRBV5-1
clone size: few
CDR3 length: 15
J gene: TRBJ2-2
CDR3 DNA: TGCGCCAGCAGCTTGGTGGCGGGAATCCCCGGGGAGCTGTTTTTT
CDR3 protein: CASSLVAGIPGELFF